The 32 T cell receptor beta chains below all came from one sample that was sequenced in a study of molecular identifiers for immune sequencing clone quantification (dated 2018 in TCRdb). Libraries were made using PCR. Reads for this sample came from a NextSeq 500. TCRdb reran the public reads through fastp at Q25 and MiXCR, keeping productive beta chains. Rows with a matching CDR3 protein are joined into one entry that keeps the most common DNA and genes. This sample has approximately 590,000 distinct CDR3 sequences in its table, and roughly 23% of those were observed once. The ten largest account for 0.78% of the sample. The sequenced sample was naive CD8+ T cells from blood, with Jurkat cell RNA spiked in. The sample's cell subset or site label is to be understood as: FACS-sorted CD8+CD4-CCR7+CD45RA+ naive T cells. The receptors here all came from a human donor in good health. Some libraries in this study had Jurkat cell RNA spiked in.

This clonotype was counted between two and nine times. V is TRBV27 and J is TRBJ2-3; TRBD1 agrees at 9 bases. Germline assignment: CDR1 MNHEY and CDR2 SMNVEV (reference sequence). The CDR3 runs to 15 residues. J lost 6 bases, V lost 8 bases, and 12 bases had no gene match. CDR3 nucleotide sequence: TGTGCCAGCTTTCCGGGACAGGGAAGATCGGATACGCAGTATTTT. Residues: CASFPGQGRSDTQYF.

This clonotype was counted only a few times. The rearrangement links TRBV6-5 to TRBJ2-1, with a tentative D call TRBD2 (5 bases). The CDR3 is made up of 15 amino acids. The V gene's germline CDR1 is MNHEY and CDR2 SVGAGI. V dropped 6 bases and J dropped 4 bases, with 16 bases sitting between them. CDR3 region: CASREGPSEYNEQFF. The CDR3 DNA reads as TGTGCCAGCAGAGAGGGCCCGTCCGAGTACAATGAGCAGTTCTTC.

This clonotype was observed many times. The chain employs TRBV7-8 and TRBJ1-5; D call uncertain. V gave up 3 bases and J gave up 4 bases, with 7 bases separating them. Germline V lookup: CDR1 SGHVS, CDR2 FQNEAQ. CDR3 size: 13 residues. This CDR3 is CASSLGANQPQHF. The CDR3 DNA is TGTGCCAGCAGCTTGGGTGCAAATCAGCCCCAGCATTTT.

In this sample, this clonotype turned up many times. Here the CDR3 reads CASSRLTGSSYEQYF. CDR3 sequence (DNA): TGTGCCAGCAGCCGCCTGACTGGAAGCTCCTACGAGCAGTACTTC. V is TRBV7-9 and J is TRBJ2-7; no reliable D call. Germline V gene sequence: CDR1 SEHNR, CDR2 FQNEAQ (reference sequence). The CDR3 runs 15 residues. Trimming took 5 bases from V and 0 from J, leaving 14 bases between them.

With respect to this clonotype: A read error is possible here, since a much larger clone lies one base away. The chain has TRBV4-3 and TRBJ2-3, with TRBD2 identical over 7 bases. Germline CDR1 LGHNA, CDR2 YSLEER. The CDR3 is 13 amino acids. CDR3 nucleotides: TGCGACAGCAGCCGGGGGAGGGCTGATACGCAGTATTTT. Protein sequence: CDSSRGRADTQYF.

About this clonotype: A much larger clone is a single base away; this may be a read error. V and J are TRBV20-1 and TRBJ2-3; perhaps D is TRBD1 or TRBD2 (6 bases each). The germline V and J ends were trimmed by 4 bases and 0 bases, with 11 bases remaining between them. The CDR3 is 14 amino acids. Germline V gene lookup returns CDR1 DFQATT and CDR2 SNEGSKA (reference sequence). CDR3 loop: CSAKGDSSTDTQYF. CDR3 in DNA: TGCAGTGCTAAGGGGGACTCTAGCACAGATACGCAGTATTTT.

In its sample, this clonotype was seen a few times. V and J are TRBV12-3 or TRBV12-4 and TRBJ1-2, with TRBD1 matching 7 bases. V was pared by 5 bases and J by 5 bases, with 14 bases of the junction left unmatched. The CDR3 spans 16 residues. The DNA of the CDR3 is TGTGCCAGCAGTCTGACAGGGATTCGGGGGCCATATGGCTACACCTTC. Protein sequence: CASSLTGIRGPYGYTF.

This clonotype occurred a few times. The J gene is TRBJ1-4, the V gene TRBV15; D not certain. V gave up 1 base and J gave up 0 bases, with 9 bases separating them. Germline V gene data show CDR1 as LNHNV and CDR2 as YYDKDF (reference sequence). The CDR3 runs 16 residues. The CDR3, as DNA: TGTGCCACCAGCAGAGGATATGGTGCAACTAATGAAAAACTGTTTTTT. It translates to CATSRGYGATNEKLFF. The full variable domain, its missing parts supplied by reference TRBV15 and TRBJ1-4, is DAMVIQNPRYQVTQFGKPVTLSCSQTLNHNVMYWYQQKSSQAPKLLFHYYDKDFNNEADTPDNFQSRRPNTSFCFLDIRSPGLGDTAMYLCATSRGYGATNEKLFFGSGTQLSVL.

Notes on this clonotype: At one end, the junction sequence differs from germline, possibly due to a read error. The V and J genes are TRBV15 and TRBJ2-1; 8 positions match TRBD1. CDR3 size: 18 residues. Per germline, CDR1 LNHNV and CDR2 YYDKDF (reference sequence). The CDR3 nucleotides are TGTGCCACCAGCAGAGATACCAGGGGGCAACTCATATACAATGAGCAGTCCTTC. Encoded protein: CATSRDTRGQLIYNEQSF.

V and J are TRBV19 and TRBJ2-1; maybe TRBD2 (5 bases). This CDR3 is 16 amino acids long. V lost 1 base and J 7 bases, leaving 17 bases between the germline ends. Per germline, CDR1 LNHDA and CDR2 SQIVND (reference sequence). The CDR3 DNA follows: TGTGCCAGTAGTATAGCTGGCCGGGGTTGGGTGAATGAGCAGTTCTTC. Its translation is CASSIAGRGWVNEQFF.

This clonotype was observed a few times. V and J are TRBV24-1 and TRBJ2-3, with 11 bases identical to TRBD1. Germline CDR1 reads KGHDR; CDR2 reads SFDVKD. CDR3 length: 18 residues. Trimming cost V 0 bases and J 3 bases; bases outside gene matches: 7. Here the CDR3 DNA reads TGTGCCACCAGTGATTTGCCCCCGGGACAGGGGGATACAGATACGCAGTATTTT. This encodes CATSDLPPGQGDTDTQYF.

The genes are TRBV12-3 or TRBV12-4 and TRBJ2-2; D uncertain. V was clipped by 11 bases and J by 1 base, with 11 bases between them. This CDR3 spans 13 amino acids. The CDR3 DNA sequence: TGTGCCTCCCTTACCCGGAACACCGGGGAGCTGTTTTTT. Protein: CASLTRNTGELFF.

This clonotype was observed a few times. This chain's CDR3 is CSARRLVGVSEKLFF. CDR3 nucleotide sequence: TGCAGTGCTAGGCGACTCGTGGGGGTTAGTGAAAAACTGTTTTTT. The chain recombines TRBV20-1 with TRBJ1-4; possibly TRBD1 for D (5 bases). V shed 3 bases and J shed 7 bases, with 18 bases lying between them. CDR3 size: 15 residues. Germline V gives CDR1 DFQATT, CDR2 SNEGSKA (reference sequence).

This clonotype was seen only a few times. CDR3 residues: CASSTLAVALTYEQYF. In nucleotides, the CDR3 is TGTGCCAGCAGCACTTTAGCCGTGGCGCTCACCTACGAGCAGTACTTC. V usage is TRBV11-1 and J usage is TRBJ2-7; D not resolved. V dropped 5 bases and J dropped 2 bases, with 19 bases sitting between them. From germline, CDR1 is SGHAT and CDR2 FQDESV (reference sequence). CDR3 length: 16 residues.

This clonotype has at least ten counts. This chain joins TRBV6-5 and TRBJ1-2; TRBD1 is a possible D gene (5 bases). Germline V CDR1 and CDR2: MNHEY, SVGAGI. This CDR3 comprises 12 residues. The V end lost 4 bases, the J end lost 4 bases, and 7 bases lay between the germline ends. The CDR3 region is CASSFDSYGYTF. The DNA for the CDR3 is TGTGCCAGCAGTTTCGACAGCTATGGCTACACCTTC.

This clonotype was counted ten times or more. This sequence joins TRBV5-4 and TRBJ2-3; TRBD2 matches 7 bases. CDR1 is SGHNT, CDR2 YYREEE, per germline (reference sequence). Losses at the gene ends were 4 bases for V and 13 bases for J; bases not matched to a gene: 9. CDR3 size: 12 residues. The CDR3, as DNA: TGTGCCAGCAGCGCCACCGGGACTATTAAGTATTTT. As protein: CASSATGTIKYF.

This clonotype was picked up many times. This chain uses TRBV28 with TRBJ2-1; D is unresolved. This CDR3 has 17 residues. The germline V gene has CDR1 MDHEN and CDR2 SYDVKM. V was pared by 2 bases and J by 2 bases, with 16 bases between. The DNA for the CDR3 is TGTGCCAGCAGTTTACGCCTGGTCCCCGATCCCTACAATGAGCAGTTCTTC. This codes for CASSLRLVPDPYNEQFF.

In the case of this clonotype: A junction boundary mismatches the germline segment, possibly from a read error. This rearrangement joins TRBV14 to TRBJ1-1; D is undetermined. The CDR3 loop spans 13 amino acids. Germline V gene data show CDR1 as SGHDN and CDR2 as FVKESK. The CDR3 DNA reads TGTGCCAGCAGCCAAGGCAGGAGTACTGAAGCTCTCTTT. Protein product: CASSQGRSTEALF.

Many counts were recorded for this clonotype. The chain has TRBV18 and TRBJ2-7; D unresolved. V gave up 2 bases and J gave up 7 bases, with 12 bases separating them. CDR1 is KGHSH and CDR2 is LQKENI in the germline V gene. The CDR3 has 13 amino acids. The CDR3 reads CASSPSAVGEQYF. CDR3 nucleotides: TGTGCCAGCTCACCATCGGCAGTCGGGGAGCAGTACTTC. The full variable domain, rest sourced from reference TRBV18 and TRBJ2-7, is NAGVMQNPRHLVRRRGQEARLRCSPMKGHSHVYWYRQLPEEGLKFMVYLQKENIIDESGMPKERFSAEFPKEGPSILRIQQVVRGDSAAYFCASSPSAVGEQYFGPGTRLTVT.

This clonotype was detected ten times or more. CDR3 coding DNA: TGTGCCAGCAGTGTCGGGACAGCAAACACAGATACGCAGTATTTT. Its protein product is CASSVGTANTDTQYF. The chain combines TRBV2 with TRBJ2-3; 7 bases are a match to TRBD1. The CDR3 length is 15 residues. The germline gives CDR1 SNHLY, CDR2 FYNNEI. The junction had 6 bases not matched to a gene; V was cut back by 4 bases and J by 2 bases.

This clonotype was detected a few times. The genes are TRBV4-3 and TRBJ1-1; 7 bases line up with TRBD1. The germline gives CDR1 LGHNA, CDR2 YSLEER. Unmatched junction bases numbered 5, after V lost 1 base and J lost 3 bases. The CDR3 extends over 15 amino acids. Written as DNA, the CDR3 is TGCGCCAGCAGCCAAGGTCCAGGGGGTGACACTGAAGCTTTCTTT. It codes for CASSQGPGGDTEAFF.

The rearrangement links TRBV7-9 to TRBJ2-1; no reliable D call. The CDR3 has 13 amino acids. V shed 5 bases and J shed 0 bases, with 5 bases lying between them. Germline values: CDR1 SEHNR, CDR2 FQNEAQ (reference sequence). CDR3 residues: CASSPISYNEQFF. The DNA for the CDR3 is TGTGCCAGCAGCCCGATCTCCTACAATGAGCAGTTCTTC.

Many counts were recorded for this clonotype. The V call is TRBV20-1, the J call TRBJ2-1; D remains unclear. The germline V gene has CDR1 DFQATT and CDR2 SNEGSKA (reference sequence). The V and J ends lost 5 bases and 0 bases respectively, with 11 bases between them. The CDR3 totals 14 residues. DNA of the CDR3: TGCAGTGCTCCGACGGACCGCTCCTACAATGAGCAGTTCTTC. This gives the protein CSAPTDRSYNEQFF.

In the case of this clonotype: A much larger clone is a single base away; this may be a read error. The chain employs TRBV25-1 and TRBJ2-7; D may be TRBD2 (5 bases). CDR1 MGHDK and CDR2 SYGVNS come from the germline V gene. The CDR3 runs 15 residues. Written as DNA, the CDR3 is TGTGACAGCAGTGAATTAAGGGAGAAATCCTACGAGCAGTACTTC. Protein sequence: CDSSELREKSYEQYF.

This clonotype was observed at least ten times. J is TRBJ2-7 and V is TRBV11-1; the D gene could be TRBD1 or TRBD2 (5 bases each). Germline V CDR1 and CDR2: SGHAT, FQDESV (reference sequence). The ends were cut back, 5 bases at V and 5 bases at J, with 16 bases in the middle. The CDR3 is made up of 14 amino acids. This chain's CDR3 is CASSEGLVENEQYF. In nucleotides, the CDR3 is TGTGCCAGCAGCGAGGGGCTGGTCGAGAACGAGCAGTACTTC.

There are many counts of this clonotype. This rearrangement joins TRBV7-9 to TRBJ1-1, with D unresolved. The CDR3 covers 15 residues. Trimming stripped 1 base from V and 4 bases from J, with 13 bases between. Per the germline V gene, CDR1 is SEHNR and CDR2 is FQNEAQ (reference sequence). CDR3 sequence: CASSLVRGMPTEAFF. The CDR3 DNA reads as TGTGCCAGCAGCTTAGTACGGGGAATGCCCACTGAAGCTTTCTTT.

This clonotype came up many times. The V call is TRBV6-5, the J call TRBJ2-7; possible D gene TRBD1, 5 bases. The V end was cut by 2 bases, the J end by 5 bases, with 16 bases between. This CDR3 spans 15 amino acids. Per germline, CDR1 MNHEY and CDR2 SVGAGI. CDR3 residues: CASSYGAGSRDEQYF. The CDR3 DNA reads TGTGCCAGCAGTTACGGCGCAGGGTCCAGGGACGAGCAGTACTTC.

This clonotype was recorded many times. J is TRBJ2-3 and V is TRBV4-3; D is possibly TRBD1 (6 bases). The V end was cut by 0 bases, the J end by 2 bases, with 9 bases between. The CDR3 has 15 residues. Germline V gives CDR1 LGHNA, CDR2 YSLEER. CDR3 bases: TGCGCCAGCAGCCAAGATGGGGGCCCCACAGATACGCAGTATTTT. Residues: CASSQDGGPTDTQYF.

This clonotype was counted only a few times. At one end, the junction sequence differs from germline, possibly due to a read error. The CDR3: CASSSSISPETQYF. The CDR3 nucleotides read TGTGCTAGCAGCTCCTCCATATCTCCTGAGACCCAGTACTTC. The chain joins TRBV7-7 to TRBJ2-5; D gene unclear. The CDR3 covers 14 residues. Germline assignment: CDR1 SSHAT and CDR2 FNYEAQ (reference sequence).

Concerning this clonotype itself: One end of the junction does not line up with germline, which may come from a read error. V usage is TRBV12-3 or TRBV12-4 and J usage is TRBJ1-1; D is unresolved. The CDR3 loop spans 12 amino acids. This CDR3 is CVSSPGPWEAFF. Written as DNA, the CDR3 is TGTGTCAGCAGTCCGGGCCCATGGGAAGCTTTCTTT.

A few counts support this clonotype. V is TRBV7-9 and J is TRBJ1-3, with 8 bases lining up with TRBD1. There are 15 residues in the CDR3. Looked up from germline, CDR1 is SEHNR and CDR2 is FQNEAQ (reference sequence). The V segment lost 5 bases and the J segment 8 bases; nucleotides outside the gene matches: 11. The CDR3 sequence: CASSPRTGWMDTIYF. In nucleotides, the CDR3 is TGTGCCAGCAGCCCCCGGACAGGGTGGATGGACACCATATATTTT.

On this clonotype: Possible read error: a much larger clone is one base away. The chain is built from TRBV2 and TRBJ1-2; a possible D gene is TRBD1 (5 bases). The V gene's germline CDR1 is SNHLY and CDR2 FYNNEI. The V and J ends lost 5 bases and 4 bases respectively, with 17 bases between them. This CDR3 has 15 amino acids. Here the CDR3 reads CASSPPRGSIYGYTF. The CDR3 DNA sequence: TGTGCCAGCAGTCCCCCCCGGGGGTCCATCTATGGCTACACCTTC.